Detailed here is one T cell receptor beta chain. Its target is not known. A multiplex PCR was run with 60 Vbeta primers and 13 Jbeta primers. Some clones are missing from TCRdb's copy, which holds only in-frame ones; the method was immunoSEQ multiplex PCR. The table has over 150,000 clones, 80% seen once. The data were taken from a study of cytomegalovirus exposure and HLA in healthy donors. Study results and caveats: A later analysis showed that HLA-associated TCR beta chains had undergone more clonal expansion than equally common others.

CDR3 length: 14 amino acids. Germline assignment: CDR1 WSHSY and CDR2 SAAADI. The V end was cut by 7 bases, the J end by 1 base, with 13 bases between. Despite likely unrecorded immune exposures, the donors were nominally healthy at the time of sampling. The sequenced sample consisted of PBMCs. This TCR was sampled from a male donor in good health and CMV-seronegative. The chain has TRBV10-2 and TRBJ1-1; the D is unclear. The CDR3 is CASTRDIGNTEAFF. For the CDR3, the DNA is TGCGCCAGCACTCGAGACATAGGGAACACTGAAGCTTTCTTT.